This TCR beta chain was captured by sequencing in a study of response to subunit inactivated influenza vaccine. Germline CDR1 is LGHDT and CDR2 is YNNKEL (reference sequence). The CDR3 runs 16 residues. V was shortened by 0 bases and J by 2 bases, with 13 bases between the two germline ends. TCRdb itself ran the RT-PCR reads through MiXCR, one entry per CDR3 protein. The data hold roughly 650,000 distinct CDR3 sequences, with roughly 14% observed a single time. The receptor was isolated from a man aged 50-60 years who received an inactivated influenza vaccine. The specimen comprised PBMCs from blood, sampled 11 to 12 days after vaccination. The chain joins TRBV3-1 to TRBJ2-5; D may be TRBD2 (7 bases). DNA of the CDR3: TGTGCCAGCAGCCAAGAGGGCGGGGGCTCACAAGAGACCCAGTACTTC. Protein sequence: CASSQEGGGSQETQYF.